A single T cell receptor beta chain is shown here with its context. Its antigen is not identified. V lost 6 bases to trimming and J lost 5 bases, with 8 bases between them. The CDR3 is 11 amino acids. The sample originates from a study of blood T cells in healthy people across ages. Study in general: Through template switching, about one barcoded beta molecule was captured per two T cells, as measured in model experiments. Study-level results: Among T cells, TCR beta diversity per million cells dropped roughly linearly as age rose.

Together with a sample-barcoded 5' primer, a J-beta primer mix was included in a second PCR lasting about 7 to 12 cycles. Sequencing recovered at least 2.5 million CDR3-containing paired-end reads from each sample. TCRdb fed the 5' RACE reads into MiXCR, producing one record per CDR3 protein. Seen here are roughly 1.4 million distinct CDR3 sequences, approximately 59% observed once, and the top ten hold 6.7%. The receptor was derived from a man aged 18 to 35 in good health. This chain links TRBV12-3 or TRBV12-4 with TRBJ2-7, with no clear D. Sequencing input: blood. The CDR3 region has the DNA TGTGCCAGCAGCCGAATCCACGAGCAGTACTTC. This encodes CASSRIHEQYF.